This T cell receptor (beta chain) was recorded in a study of T cells in Graves' hyperthyroidism and ophthalmopathy. Germline V gene data show CDR1 as LGHNA and CDR2 as YNFKEQ. The CDR3 has 15 residues. With 0 bases clipped from V and 2 bases from J, the junction kept 2 bases outside the gene matches. This clonotype was found many times. RNA transcripts were the template for amplifying TCR beta CDR3 regions. During a first-round RT-PCR of the TCR CDR3, the HTBI primer set was used. TCRdb called the multiplex PCR reads again in MiXCR, with one record for every CDR3 protein. Of hundreds of thousands of distinct CDR3 sequences listed, approximately 14% are singletons.

The rearrangement joins TRBV4-2 to TRBJ2-7, with TRBD2 matching 9 bases. Sequencing was done on a sample of blood. This clonotype originated in a man younger than 35 with Graves' ophthalmopathy. CDR3: CASSQEASGTYEQYF. Written as DNA, the CDR3 is TGTGCCAGCAGCCAAGAAGCTAGCGGGACCTACGAGCAGTACTTC.